What follows describes a single T cell receptor (beta chain). There were about 1-10 million cryopreserved PBMC in the samples before DNA extraction. In germline, CDR1 is MRHNA, CDR2 SNTAGT. V trimming: 5 bases; J trimming: 6 bases; junction bases outside the gene matches: 15. The CDR3 loop spans 17 amino acids. This entry comes from a study of long-term antiretroviral therapy in people with HIV. immunoSEQ v3.0 was run at survey level. Sequencing was performed with immunoSEQ multiplex PCR; in TCRdb, only in-frame clones are kept and a portion is missing. The sample includes 15,000 to 20,000 clones, around 81% of them seen just once.

The receptor comes from a man between 18 and 35 years old with HIV. This sample comprised unsorted PBMCs, obtained 0.1 years before starting antiretroviral therapy. This chain joins TRBV6-4 and TRBJ2-3, with TRBD2 identical over 9 bases. This CDR3 reads CASSPSAGGGAPDTQYF. CDR3 DNA: TGTGCCAGCAGTCCCTCCGCGGGAGGGGGTGCCCCCGATACGCAGTATTTT.